This is a list of T cell receptor beta chains from one sample in a study of early T cells in non-severe SARS-CoV-2 infection. TCRdb reanalysed the 5' RACE reads using MiXCR and keeps one entry per CDR3 protein. The sample includes around 99,000 distinct CDR3 sequences, approximately 17% of them seen just once. The sequencing used whole blood, collected at baseline. The receptors derive from an adult who was a healthcare worker with PCR-confirmed SARS-CoV-2 infection or an uninfected control (not recorded which). Each CDR3 is given with its conserved first and last residue. The D gene is left open where the match is weak. Expanded clones get a size class; other rows say once, few or many, or leave the size out.

d_call	clone_size	v_call	j_call	cdr3_nt	cdr3_aa
TRBD2	-	TRBV29-1	TRBJ2-1	TGCAGCGTTGGGTCGCTAGCGGGAGATGAGCAGTTCTTC	CSVGSLAGDEQFF
-	many	TRBV24-1	TRBJ1-5	TGTGCCACCAGTGACCCCGATCAGCCCCAGCATTTT	CATSDPDQPQHF
-	once	TRBV7-9	TRBJ1-6	TGTGCCAGCAGCCCGACAGGATACTCCTATAATTCACCCCTCCACTTT	CASSPTGYSYNSPLHF
-	many	TRBV7-8	TRBJ2-1	TGTGCCAGCAGCTTAGCCTTTAGGGGCTATGAGCAGTTCTTC	CASSLAFRGYEQFF
TRBD2	-	TRBV20-1	TRBJ2-3	TGCAGTGCTAGGTTGGCTAGCGGGAGGTCAGATACGCAGTATTTT	CSARLASGRSDTQYF
-	few	TRBV7-2	TRBJ2-3	TGTGCCAGCAGCTTGGCCGAGGTCCGAACTCATAGCACAGATACGCAGTATTTT	CASSLAEVRTHSTDTQYF
-	-	TRBV3-1	TRBJ2-7	TGTGCCAGCAGCCAAAGTCCGGAAACCTACGAGCAGTACTTC	CASSQSPETYEQYF
TRBD1	few	TRBV28	TRBJ2-1	TGTGCCAGCAGTTTGGGACAGGGGATTTTTAATGAGCAGTTCTTC	CASSLGQGIFNEQFF
-	few	TRBV6-2/TRBV6-3	TRBJ2-1	TGTGCCAGCAGTTACGCGGGACTCTCCTACAATGAGCAGTTCTTC	CASSYAGLSYNEQFF
TRBD2	-	TRBV10-3	TRBJ2-1	TGTGCCATCAGCGCCGGAATTACTAGCGGCGAGAATGATGAGCAGTTCTTC	CAISAGITSGENDEQFF
-	-	TRBV3-1	TRBJ2-1	TGTGCCAGCAGCGTGCCAAACTCCTACAATGAGCAGTTCTTC	CASSVPNSYNEQFF
-	few	TRBV28	TRBJ2-3	TGTGCCAGCAGTCCCTGGGACAACACAGATACGCAGTATTTT	CASSPWDNTDTQYF
-	-	TRBV6-6	TRBJ2-3	TGTGCCAGCAGTTACTGGGGTCATACGCAGTATTTT	CASSYWGHTQYF
-	many	TRBV2	TRBJ1-1	TGTGCCAGCAGGAACACTGAAGCTTTCTTT	CASRNTEAFF
TRBD2	many	TRBV7-2	TRBJ2-3	TGTGCCAGCAGCCTAGCGGGATTACGCACAGATACGCAGTATTTT	CASSLAGLRTDTQYF